These T cell receptor beta chains were read from a single sample in a study of beta chain features in type 1 diabetes. TCRdb's copy holds only in-frame clones and misses some; the assay was immunoSEQ multiplex PCR. The sample carries about 740,000 clones, 13% recorded once. Sequencing was done on a sample of naive CD4+ T cells from blood. The receptors here all came from a man aged 18 to 35 with type 1 diabetes. Each CDR3 is given with its conserved first and last residue. The D gene is left open where the match is weak. Size is stated for part of the rows, as once, few or many counts, or as a class when the clone is expanded.

TRBJ1-2,TRBD1,TRBV7-9,few,TGTGCCAGCAGCTTCCCGGGACAGGAGAACTATGGCTACACCTTC,CASSFPGQENYGYTF
TRBJ1-2,TRBD1,TRBV18,-,TGTGCCACCACACAGGGGGCATTTGGCTACACCTTC,CATTQGAFGYTF
TRBJ1-1,-,TRBV27,-,TGTGCCAGCAGTTTTGGGGACATGAACACTGAAGCTTTCTTT,CASSFGDMNTEAFF
TRBJ1-2,TRBD1,TRBV29-1,-,TGCAGCGTTGACGCAGGGGGCAGGAATGGCTACACCTTC,CSVDAGGRNGYTF
TRBJ1-3,-,TRBV9,-,TGTGCCAGCACGGCAGGCACCGCAAACACCATATATTTT,CASTAGTANTIYF
TRBJ2-5,-,TRBV7-9,-,TGTGCCAGCGGCGAGACCCAGTACTTC,CASGETQYF
TRBJ2-1,-,TRBV30,few,TGTGCCTGGAGTGGGGCGGGGGCTCCCTACAATGAGCAGTTCTTC,CAWSGAGAPYNEQFF
TRBJ2-3,-,TRBV4-1,-,TGCGCCAGCAGCAACCCCCGGGGGGCGGGGGATACGCAGTATTTT,CASSNPRGAGDTQYF
TRBJ1-2,-,TRBV18,-,TGTGCCAGCTCACCATTCACGGAGGCTAACTATGGCTACACCTTC,CASSPFTEANYGYTF
TRBJ2-7,TRBD2,TRBV7-9,few,TGTGCCAGCAGCTCTTCCGGGGGGAGCAACGAGCAGTACTTC,CASSSSGGSNEQYF
TRBJ2-7,-,TRBV29-1,-,TGCAGCGTTGAAGGAGGACAGAGGAGCGCCTACGAGCAGTACTTC,CSVEGGQRSAYEQYF
TRBJ1-5,-,TRBV25-1,-,TGTGCCAGCAGTGATGACTCCAGGGGTAGCAATCAGCCCCAGCATTTT,CASSDDSRGSNQPQHF
TRBJ2-5,-,TRBV30,-,TGTGCCTCCTCGGGACGGGGTCAAGAGACCCAGTACTTC,CASSGRGQETQYF
TRBJ1-6,TRBD1,TRBV7-2,few,TGTGCCAGCAGCTTATGGGCAGGGGGCAAGGCACCCCTCCACTTT,CASSLWAGGKAPLHF
TRBJ2-2,-,TRBV19,few,TGTGCCAGTAGTATAGGACCACGAGGGACCGGGGAGCTGTTTTTT,CASSIGPRGTGELFF
TRBJ2-1,-,TRBV19,few,TGTGCCAGTAGTACAAGGGGTGATTCCTACAATGAGCAGTTCTTC,CASSTRGDSYNEQFF
TRBJ1-1,-,TRBV19,few,TGTGCCAGTAGTCGTCAGCCTTTCCCTGGGACTGAAGCTTTCTTT,CASSRQPFPGTEAFF
TRBJ1-5,-,TRBV29-1,-,TGCAGCGTTGGGGGCCTCGGGCAGCCCCAGCATTTT,CSVGGLGQPQHF
TRBJ2-1,-,TRBV9,-,TGTGCCAGCAGCGCAGCTAGCATTGAGCAGTTCTTC,CASSAASIEQFF
TRBJ2-5,-,TRBV9,-,TGTGCCAGCAGCGTAAGCAGGGAGGAGACCCAGTACTTC,CASSVSREETQYF
TRBJ1-1,-,TRBV5-1,few,TGCGCCAGCAGCTCCGGGACCATGAACACTGAAGCTTTCTTT,CASSSGTMNTEAFF
TRBJ2-5,-,TRBV20-1,few,TGCAGTGCTACCGGGTGGGAGACCCAGTACTTC,CSATGWETQYF
TRBJ1-1,-,TRBV5-1,-,TGCGCCAGCAGGGGTCCTCCTTTGAACACTGAAGCTTTCTTT,CASRGPPLNTEAFF
TRBJ1-1,-,TRBV28,few,TGTGCCAGCAGTTCCGTTGGCACTGAAGCTTTCTTT,CASSSVGTEAFF
TRBJ1-1,-,TRBV29-1,-,TGCAGCGTTGAAGAGCGGGGGTTGAACACTGAAGCTTTCTTT,CSVEERGLNTEAFF
TRBJ2-5,-,TRBV9,few,TGTGCCCGCAGCGTAGGGGGGGCTTGGGAGACCCAGTACTTC,CARSVGGAWETQYF
TRBJ1-6,-,TRBV7-2,-,TGTGCCAGCAGCTCAGGGTCGTATAATTCACCCCTCCACTTT,CASSSGSYNSPLHF
TRBJ1-1,TRBD1,TRBV7-2,few,TGTGCCAGCAGCCCGGACAGGGACACTGAAGCTTTCTTT,CASSPDRDTEAFF
TRBJ1-2,-,TRBV30,-,TGTGCCTGGAGTGTCGGACAGAACTATGGCTACACCTTC,CAWSVGQNYGYTF
TRBJ1-1,-,TRBV28,few,TGTGCCAGCAGTTTCCAGGACACTGAAGCTTTCTTT,CASSFQDTEAFF
TRBJ1-5,-,TRBV4-1,-,TGCGCCAGCAGCCGCGGACCTAGCAATCAGCCCCAGCATTTT,CASSRGPSNQPQHF
TRBJ2-1,-,TRBV2,few,TGTGCCAGCACTCTCGAACGGAACTACAATGAGCAGTTCTTC,CASTLERNYNEQFF
TRBJ1-2,-,TRBV30,-,TGTGCCTGGAGTCCCCCGTCCGGCACTCGAGGTTATGGCTACACCTTC,CAWSPPSGTRGYGYTF
TRBJ2-3,-,TRBV28,few,TGTGCCAGCAGTTTTGGTGGGGGAAGCACAGATACGCAGTATTTT,CASSFGGGSTDTQYF
TRBJ1-2,-,TRBV4-2,-,TGTGCCAGCAGCCAAGAGTCCGACAGGAACTATGGCTACACCTTC,CASSQESDRNYGYTF
TRBJ2-1,TRBD1,TRBV29-1,few,TGCAGCGTTGGGGGTCGACAGGGGACTGAGCAGTTCTTC,CSVGGRQGTEQFF
TRBJ1-5,-,TRBV19,-,TGTGCCAGTAGTACCCCCGGAGGGGCGAATCAGCCCCAGCATTTT,CASSTPGGANQPQHF
TRBJ2-3,-,TRBV11-2,-,TGTGCCAGCAGCTTACCTCCCCGGCAGGGAGATACGCAGTATTTT,CASSLPPRQGDTQYF
TRBJ2-7,-,TRBV11-2,-,TGTGCCAGCAGCTTAGTGGGAGAGCAGTACTTC,CASSLVGEQYF
TRBJ2-7,TRBD2,TRBV18,few,TGTGCCAGCTCACTCCAAGCGGGGGCCTACTACGAGCAGTACTTC,CASSLQAGAYYEQYF
TRBJ2-6,-,TRBV30,-,TGTGCCTGGAGTGTAACCGTAGCTGGGGCCAACGTCCTGACTTTC,CAWSVTVAGANVLTF
TRBJ2-1,TRBD1,TRBV15,-,TGTGCCACCAGCAGGGGACAGGGGAGCTCCTACAATGAGCAGTTCTTC,CATSRGQGSSYNEQFF
TRBJ2-4,TRBD1,TRBV28,few,TGTGCCAGCAGTTTTCCCCCGGACAGGGTTAACATTCAGTACTTC,CASSFPPDRVNIQYF
TRBJ2-1,TRBD2,TRBV13,few,TGTGCCAGCTCCTCCTTGGGTAGCGGGGATTTGAGTGAGCAGTTCTTC,CASSSLGSGDLSEQFF
TRBJ2-3,TRBD2,TRBV23-1,-,TGCGCCAGCAGTCAAGGCTTTAAGACTAGCGGACACACAGATACGCAGTATTTT,CASSQGFKTSGHTDTQYF
TRBJ2-7,-,TRBV9,-,TGTGCCAGCAGCCCTACACCGGACCCCTACGAGCAGTACTTC,CASSPTPDPYEQYF
TRBJ2-3,-,TRBV29-1,-,TGCAGCGTCGAGGACAGCGTCATCACAGATACGCAGTATTTT,CSVEDSVITDTQYF
TRBJ1-3,-,TRBV29-1,few,TGCAGCGTTGGGCAGGACTCTGGAAACACCATATATTTT,CSVGQDSGNTIYF
TRBJ2-7,-,TRBV29-1,few,TGCAGCGTTGGGGGGACACTCTACGAGCAGTACTTC,CSVGGTLYEQYF
TRBJ1-4,-,TRBV9,-,TGTGCCAGCAGCGTAGGGACGGACAATGAAAAACTGTTTTTT,CASSVGTDNEKLFF
TRBJ1-5,-,TRBV19,-,TGTGCCAGTAGTATAGGGAACAGTAATCAGCCCCAGCATTTT,CASSIGNSNQPQHF
TRBJ2-7,-,TRBV28,few,TGTGCCAGCAGTTGGTCCTACGAGCAGTACTTC,CASSWSYEQYF
TRBJ2-3,-,TRBV10-3,few,TGTGCCATCAGCGAGAGGGTTGGGTCTAGCACAGATACGCAGTATTTT,CAISERVGSSTDTQYF
TRBJ1-4,-,TRBV7-9,-,TGTGCCAGCAGCCTCCGAGGGGCAACTAATGAAAAACTGTTTTTT,CASSLRGATNEKLFF
TRBJ2-3,-,TRBV7-9,-,TGTGCCAGCAGCTTACTGGGGGGAGATACGCAGTATTTT,CASSLLGGDTQYF
TRBJ1-1,-,TRBV5-1,-,TGCGCCAGCAGCTCAGGGGCCATGAACACTGAAGCTTTCTTT,CASSSGAMNTEAFF
TRBJ1-2,-,TRBV29-1,few,TGCAGCGTTGGAAACCTCGCTGGGGGCTACACCTTC,CSVGNLAGGYTF
TRBJ2-5,TRBD2,TRBV7-2,few,TGTGCCAGCAGCTTTACTAGCGGGGGTGGAGAGACCCAGTACTTC,CASSFTSGGGETQYF